These T cell receptor beta chains were read from a single sample in a study of blood T cell repertoires in COVID-19. Clones were read by immunoSEQ multiplex PCR, and TCRdb kept only the in-frame ones, dropping some. The data contain 190,000 or so clones, 86% of them singletons. The material sequenced was PBMCs or T cells enriched from blood (not recorded which). The receptor source for this set is a woman between 25 and 40 years old who had recovered from COVID-19. The CDR3 runs from the conserved cysteine through the conserved F or W. The D gene is left open where the match is weak. Where a row states a size, it is once, few, many or the class of an expanded clone; other rows omit it.

clone_size: once; v_call: TRBV28; j_call: TRBJ2-7; d_call: TRBD1; cdr3_nt: TGTGCCAGCAGTTCCCTAGGGGGACAGGTATATTTTCCCTACGAGCAGTACTTC; cdr3_aa: CASSSLGGQVYFPYEQYF
clone_size: NA; v_call: TRBV7-9; j_call: TRBJ1-1; d_call: TRBD1; cdr3_nt: TGTGCCAGCAGCTTAGTCGACAGGGGGCGGACTGAAGCTTTCTTT; cdr3_aa: CASSLVDRGRTEAFF
clone_size: NA; v_call: TRBV2; j_call: TRBJ2-7; d_call: TRBD1; cdr3_nt: TGTGCCAGCAGAGAAGGGACAGGGGTCGCCTACGAGCAGTACTTC; cdr3_aa: CASREGTGVAYEQYF
clone_size: NA; v_call: TRBV11-2; j_call: TRBJ2-1; d_call: TRBD1; cdr3_nt: TGTGCCAGCAGCCCGAGCAGGGGGTGGGAACTAGAGGATAATGAGCAGTTCTTC; cdr3_aa: CASSPSRGWELEDNEQFF
clone_size: NA; v_call: TRBV19; j_call: TRBJ1-6; d_call: TRBD1; cdr3_nt: TGTGCCAGTAGGGACAGGGCCTCCCGATTTTCACCCCTCCACTTT; cdr3_aa: CASRDRASRFSPLHF
clone_size: NA; v_call: TRBV3-1/TRBV3-2; j_call: TRBJ2-7; d_call: NA; cdr3_nt: TGTGCCAGCAGCCAAAGGGGCTCCCTAAGCTCCTACGAGCAGTACTTC; cdr3_aa: CASSQRGSLSSYEQYF
clone_size: NA; v_call: TRBV7-9; j_call: TRBJ2-7; d_call: TRBD1; cdr3_nt: TGTGCCAGCAGCTTCGGACAGGTAAACGAGCAGTACTTC; cdr3_aa: CASSFGQVNEQYF
clone_size: NA; v_call: TRBV7-2; j_call: TRBJ2-7; d_call: TRBD2; cdr3_nt: TGTGCCAGCAGCTTAGCAGGGACTAGCGTCTCCTACGAGCAGTACTTC; cdr3_aa: CASSLAGTSVSYEQYF
clone_size: NA; v_call: TRBV25-1; j_call: TRBJ2-7; d_call: NA; cdr3_nt: TGTGCCAGTAGAACAGGTAGATCCTACGAGCAGTACTTC; cdr3_aa: CASRTGRSYEQYF
clone_size: NA; v_call: TRBV11-1; j_call: TRBJ2-1; d_call: NA; cdr3_nt: TGTGCCAGCAGCTTTAGCGGCAGCAATGAGCAGTTCTTC; cdr3_aa: CASSFSGSNEQFF
clone_size: few; v_call: TRBV2; j_call: TRBJ1-5; d_call: NA; cdr3_nt: TGTGCCAGCAGGGATACAGGGAATCAGCCCCAGCATTTT; cdr3_aa: CASRDTGNQPQHF
clone_size: NA; v_call: TRBV10-3; j_call: TRBJ2-7; d_call: NA; cdr3_nt: TGTGCCATCCGCCCGAGCAGGGAACAGGGCGAGCAGTACTTC; cdr3_aa: CAIRPSREQGEQYF
clone_size: NA; v_call: TRBV5-1; j_call: TRBJ1-1; d_call: NA; cdr3_nt: TGCGCCAGCTTCCAGGGTGCCAACACTGAAGCTTTCTTT; cdr3_aa: CASFQGANTEAFF
clone_size: NA; v_call: TRBV28; j_call: TRBJ1-2; d_call: NA; cdr3_nt: TGTGCCAGCAGCATCCGGGTGTACGGCTACACCTTC; cdr3_aa: CASSIRVYGYTF
clone_size: NA; v_call: TRBV27; j_call: TRBJ1-6; d_call: NA; cdr3_nt: TGTGCCAGCAGTGAAACGGGGAATTCACCCCTCCACTTT; cdr3_aa: CASSETGNSPLHF
clone_size: NA; v_call: TRBV27; j_call: TRBJ1-5; d_call: NA; cdr3_nt: TGTGCCAGCAGTTTCCAACAGGGAAATCAGCCCCAGCATTTT; cdr3_aa: CASSFQQGNQPQHF
clone_size: once; v_call: TRBV18; j_call: TRBJ1-2; d_call: TRBD1; cdr3_nt: TGTGCCAGCTCTCCGGGACAGGGGCCTTATGGCTACACCTTC; cdr3_aa: CASSPGQGPYGYTF
clone_size: once; v_call: TRBV28; j_call: TRBJ1-1; d_call: NA; cdr3_nt: TGTGCCAGCAGAACTCCTGGGCCGAACACTGAAGCTTTCTTT; cdr3_aa: CASRTPGPNTEAFF
clone_size: NA; v_call: TRBV15; j_call: TRBJ2-5; d_call: NA; cdr3_nt: TGTGCCACCAGCAGTGGACTAACACCTCAAGAGACCCAGTACTTC; cdr3_aa: CATSSGLTPQETQYF
clone_size: NA; v_call: TRBV2; j_call: TRBJ2-7; d_call: NA; cdr3_nt: TGTGCCAGCAGTGATCCGAGGCAGAATTACGAGCAGTACTTC; cdr3_aa: CASSDPRQNYEQYF
clone_size: NA; v_call: TRBV30; j_call: TRBJ1-1; d_call: NA; cdr3_nt: TGTGCCTGGGCCCGGGACACTGAAGCTTTCTTT; cdr3_aa: CAWARDTEAFF
clone_size: NA; v_call: TRBV18; j_call: TRBJ2-3; d_call: NA; cdr3_nt: TGTGCCAGCTCACGGAGCGGACCTAGCACAGATACGCAGTATTTT; cdr3_aa: CASSRSGPSTDTQYF
clone_size: NA; v_call: TRBV11-2; j_call: TRBJ1-2; d_call: TRBD1; cdr3_nt: TGTGCCAGCAGCAACGACAGGGACTATGGCTACACCTTC; cdr3_aa: CASSNDRDYGYTF
clone_size: NA; v_call: TRBV11-2; j_call: TRBJ1-5; d_call: NA; cdr3_nt: TGTGCCAGCAGCTTGGACATTGATCAGCCCCAGCATTTT; cdr3_aa: CASSLDIDQPQHF
clone_size: NA; v_call: TRBV29-1; j_call: TRBJ1-2; d_call: TRBD1; cdr3_nt: TGCAGCGCAGACGGGACAGGGTCTTATGGCTACACCTTC; cdr3_aa: CSADGTGSYGYTF
clone_size: NA; v_call: TRBV29-1; j_call: TRBJ2-1; d_call: TRBD2; cdr3_nt: TGCAGCGTCGTCCTATGGACTAGGGGTTACAATGAGCAGTTCTTC; cdr3_aa: CSVVLWTRGYNEQFF
clone_size: NA; v_call: TRBV7-8; j_call: TRBJ2-3; d_call: TRBD2; cdr3_nt: TGTGCCAGCAGCTTAGTATTGTACGGGACCGCGGGGGCAGATACGCAGTATTTT; cdr3_aa: CASSLVLYGTAGADTQYF
clone_size: NA; v_call: TRBV6-5; j_call: TRBJ1-1; d_call: NA; cdr3_nt: TGTGCCAGCAGCCCGGGACACCTCAACGCTGAAGCTTTCTTT; cdr3_aa: CASSPGHLNAEAFF
clone_size: NA; v_call: TRBV19; j_call: TRBJ2-2; d_call: TRBD2; cdr3_nt: TGTGCCAGTAGTATATTTCTAGCGGGAGGCTCGAACACCGGGGAGCTGTTTTTT; cdr3_aa: CASSIFLAGGSNTGELFF
clone_size: NA; v_call: TRBV11-3; j_call: TRBJ2-7; d_call: NA; cdr3_nt: TGTGCCAGCAGCTCAGGGGCCCCTCACGAGCAGTACTTC; cdr3_aa: CASSSGAPHEQYF
clone_size: NA; v_call: TRBV6-6; j_call: TRBJ1-2; d_call: NA; cdr3_nt: TGTGCCAGCAGTTGGGGGCAGAGTGGCTACACCTTC; cdr3_aa: CASSWGQSGYTF
clone_size: NA; v_call: TRBV4-2; j_call: TRBJ2-7; d_call: TRBD1; cdr3_nt: TGTGCCAGCAGTCTAAGGGACAGGGATTACGAGCAGTACTTC; cdr3_aa: CASSLRDRDYEQYF
clone_size: few; v_call: TRBV27; j_call: TRBJ2-7; d_call: TRBD1; cdr3_nt: TGTGCCAGCAAAGAACTGACAGGGGGGTCCTACGAGCAGTACTTC; cdr3_aa: CASKELTGGSYEQYF
clone_size: NA; v_call: TRBV3-1/TRBV3-2; j_call: TRBJ2-4; d_call: TRBD2; cdr3_nt: TGTGCCAGCAGCCAACTCGCCGGGACTAGCCTATACATTCAGTACTTC; cdr3_aa: CASSQLAGTSLYIQYF
clone_size: NA; v_call: TRBV7-9; j_call: TRBJ2-7; d_call: TRBD1; cdr3_nt: TGTGCCAGCAGCGCAGGACAGGGGCCGCGTACCTACGAGCAGTACTTC; cdr3_aa: CASSAGQGPRTYEQYF
clone_size: NA; v_call: TRBV7-2; j_call: TRBJ2-7; d_call: TRBD2; cdr3_nt: TGTGCCAGCAGCTTAGAAGCGGGAGGAGCCTACGAGCAGTACTTC; cdr3_aa: CASSLEAGGAYEQYF
clone_size: NA; v_call: TRBV5-1; j_call: TRBJ2-7; d_call: TRBD2; cdr3_nt: TGCGCCAGCAGCATCGGGACTAGCGGGTCCTACGAGCAGTACTTC; cdr3_aa: CASSIGTSGSYEQYF
clone_size: NA; v_call: TRBV9; j_call: TRBJ2-1; d_call: NA; cdr3_nt: TGTGCCAGCAGCCCCCTCGGGGGAGCCAACAATGAGCAGTTCTTC; cdr3_aa: CASSPLGGANNEQFF
clone_size: NA; v_call: TRBV2; j_call: TRBJ2-7; d_call: TRBD2; cdr3_nt: TGTGCCAGCAGTCCCCCCGGGACTAGCGTGTACGAGCAGTACTTC; cdr3_aa: CASSPPGTSVYEQYF
clone_size: NA; v_call: TRBV9; j_call: TRBJ1-4; d_call: NA; cdr3_nt: TGTGCCAGCAGCCCAGGGGACGTAAATGAAAAACTGTTTTTT; cdr3_aa: CASSPGDVNEKLFF
clone_size: NA; v_call: TRBV6-5; j_call: TRBJ1-5; d_call: NA; cdr3_nt: TGTGCCAGCAGTCCCCAGGGGTTTATCCCACAGCCCCAGCATTTT; cdr3_aa: CASSPQGFIPQPQHF
clone_size: NA; v_call: TRBV21-1; j_call: TRBJ2-5; d_call: NA; cdr3_nt: TGTGCCAGCAGCCCCTCTGAAGAGACCCAGTACTTC; cdr3_aa: CASSPSEETQYF
clone_size: once; v_call: TRBV15; j_call: TRBJ2-7; d_call: NA; cdr3_nt: TGTGCCACCAGCAGAGTGACAGTCCACTACGAGCAGTACTTC; cdr3_aa: CATSRVTVHYEQYF
clone_size: NA; v_call: TRBV27; j_call: TRBJ2-5; d_call: TRBD2; cdr3_nt: TGTGCCAGCAGTCAGAGCGGGAGGGTGGAAGAGACCCAGTACTTC; cdr3_aa: CASSQSGRVEETQYF
clone_size: NA; v_call: TRBV18; j_call: TRBJ2-7; d_call: TRBD1; cdr3_nt: TGTGCCAGCTCGCTACGGGGTGCCGGACAGGGCTACGAGCAGTACTTC; cdr3_aa: CASSLRGAGQGYEQYF
clone_size: NA; v_call: TRBV3-1/TRBV3-2; j_call: TRBJ2-6; d_call: TRBD1; cdr3_nt: TGTGCCAGCAGCCAAAAGGGAGGGGGACAGGGTTATCGTGGGGCCAACGTCCTGACTTTC; cdr3_aa: CASSQKGGGQGYRGANVLTF
clone_size: NA; v_call: TRBV18; j_call: TRBJ2-7; d_call: NA; cdr3_nt: TGTGCCAGCTCACCCGGGACACCTTCGGGCGAGCAGTACTTC; cdr3_aa: CASSPGTPSGEQYF
clone_size: NA; v_call: TRBV3-1/TRBV3-2; j_call: TRBJ2-3; d_call: NA; cdr3_nt: TGTGCCAGCAGCCAAGCTCCCACAGATACGCAGTATTTT; cdr3_aa: CASSQAPTDTQYF
clone_size: NA; v_call: TRBV4-1; j_call: TRBJ1-5; d_call: NA; cdr3_nt: TGCGCCAGCAGCCAAGAACCCCCCAGGGACAATCAGCCCCAGCATTTT; cdr3_aa: CASSQEPPRDNQPQHF
clone_size: NA; v_call: TRBV6-5; j_call: TRBJ1-2; d_call: TRBD1; cdr3_nt: TGTGCCAGCAGTTACGAGGGGGCAGGGGGCTACACCTTC; cdr3_aa: CASSYEGAGGYTF
clone_size: NA; v_call: TRBV5-1; j_call: TRBJ2-2; d_call: NA; cdr3_nt: TGCGCCAGCGGCGGTCGTCTCCCCGGAGAGACCGGGGAGCTGTTTTTT; cdr3_aa: CASGGRLPGETGELFF
clone_size: NA; v_call: TRBV7-9; j_call: TRBJ1-5; d_call: NA; cdr3_nt: TGTGCCAGCAGCCCCGGCGGGGGGCAAGAGCCCCAGCATTTT; cdr3_aa: CASSPGGGQEPQHF